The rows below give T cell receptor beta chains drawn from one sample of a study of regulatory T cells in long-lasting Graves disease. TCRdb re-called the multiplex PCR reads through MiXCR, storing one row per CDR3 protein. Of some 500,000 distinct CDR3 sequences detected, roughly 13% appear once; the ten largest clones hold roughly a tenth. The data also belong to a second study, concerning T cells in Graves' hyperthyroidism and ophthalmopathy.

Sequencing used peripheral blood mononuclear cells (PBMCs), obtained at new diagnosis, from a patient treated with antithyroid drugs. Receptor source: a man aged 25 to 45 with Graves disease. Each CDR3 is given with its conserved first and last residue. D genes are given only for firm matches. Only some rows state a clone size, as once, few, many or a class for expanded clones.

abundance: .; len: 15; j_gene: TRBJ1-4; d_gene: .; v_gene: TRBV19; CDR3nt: TGTGCCAGTAGTATAGGGTGGCGGATCAATGAAAAACTGTTTTTT; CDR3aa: CASSIGWRINEKLFF
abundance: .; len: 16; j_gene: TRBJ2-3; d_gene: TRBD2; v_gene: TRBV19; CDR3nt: TGTGCCAGTAGTATCCTAACTAGCGGTTCCACAGATACGCAGTATTTT; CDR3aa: CASSILTSGSTDTQYF
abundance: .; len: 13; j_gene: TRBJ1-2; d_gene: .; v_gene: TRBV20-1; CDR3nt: TGCAGTGGCCTGGCAGGCTCCAACTATGGCTACACCTTC; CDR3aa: CSGLAGSNYGYTF
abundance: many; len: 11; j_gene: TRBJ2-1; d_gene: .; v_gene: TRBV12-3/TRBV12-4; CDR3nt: TGTGCCAGCAAAGCGTTAAATGAGCAGTTCTTC; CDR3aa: CASKALNEQFF
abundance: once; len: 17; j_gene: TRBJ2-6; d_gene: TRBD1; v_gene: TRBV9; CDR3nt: TGTGCCAGCAGCGTAGCTGGACAGGGTGCTGGGGCCAACGTCCTGACTTTC; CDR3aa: CASSVAGQGAGANVLTF
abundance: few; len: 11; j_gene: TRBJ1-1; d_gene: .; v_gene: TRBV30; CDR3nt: TGTGCCTCGGTTGGGGGCGAGGGGGTTTTCTTT; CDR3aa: CASVGGEGVFF
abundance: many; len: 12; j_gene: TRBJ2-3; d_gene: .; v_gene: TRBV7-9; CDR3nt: TGTGCCAGCAGCCCAGGGACGGCGCGGGAGTATTTT; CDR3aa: CASSPGTAREYF
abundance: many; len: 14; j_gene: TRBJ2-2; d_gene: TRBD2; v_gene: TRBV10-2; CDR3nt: TGCGCCGCCCGACTAGCGGGAGTCACCGGGGAGCTGTTTTTT; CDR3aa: CAARLAGVTGELFF
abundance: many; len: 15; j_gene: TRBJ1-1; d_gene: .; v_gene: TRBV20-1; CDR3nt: TGCAGTGCTAGGAGGTGGGGGGAGGCCGACACTGAAGCTTTCTTT; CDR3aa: CSARRWGEADTEAFF
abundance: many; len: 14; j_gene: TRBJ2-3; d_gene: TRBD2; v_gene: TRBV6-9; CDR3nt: TGTGCCAGCAGTTACGCGGGAGCAGGGGATACGCAGTATTTT; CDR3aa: CASSYAGAGDTQYF
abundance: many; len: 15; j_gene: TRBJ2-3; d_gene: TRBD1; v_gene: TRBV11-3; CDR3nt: TGTGCCAGCAGCACCGGACAGGGGGCCGCAGATACGCAGTATTTT; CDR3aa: CASSTGQGAADTQYF
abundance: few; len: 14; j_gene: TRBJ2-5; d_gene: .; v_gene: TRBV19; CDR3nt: TGTGCCAGTAAAAATGCGGCCTCCAATGGTGGCCAGTACTTC; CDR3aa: CASKNAASNGGQYF
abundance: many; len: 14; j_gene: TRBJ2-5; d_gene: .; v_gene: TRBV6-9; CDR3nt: TGTGCCAGCAGTTCCCAACAGGGATGGGAGACCCAGTACTTC; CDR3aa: CASSSQQGWETQYF
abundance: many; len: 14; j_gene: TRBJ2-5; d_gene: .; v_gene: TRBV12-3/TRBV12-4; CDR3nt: TGTGCCAGCAGTTTAGTGGGCAGGATGGAGACCCAGTACTTC; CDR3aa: CASSLVGRMETQYF
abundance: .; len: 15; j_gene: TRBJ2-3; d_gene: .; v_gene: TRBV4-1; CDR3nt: TGCGCCAGCAGCCAAGGGCCAGCTGTCACAGATACGCAGTATTTT; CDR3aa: CASSQGPAVTDTQYF
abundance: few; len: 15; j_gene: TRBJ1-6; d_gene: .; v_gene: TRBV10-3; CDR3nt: TGTGCCACGCGGGGAGCCCAGTTGGATAATTCACCCCTCCACTTT; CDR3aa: CATRGAQLDNSPLHF
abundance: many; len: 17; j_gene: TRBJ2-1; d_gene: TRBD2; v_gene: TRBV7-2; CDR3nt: TGTGCCAGCAGCTTAGACCGCAATAGCGGGAGCATCAATGAGCAGTTCTTC; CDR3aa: CASSLDRNSGSINEQFF
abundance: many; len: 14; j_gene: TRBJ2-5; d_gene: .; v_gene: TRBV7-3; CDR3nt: TGTGCCAGCAGTCCCGGTCCAGGCCCAGAGACCCAGTACTTC; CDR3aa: CASSPGPGPETQYF
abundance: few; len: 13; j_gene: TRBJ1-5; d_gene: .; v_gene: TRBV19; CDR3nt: TGTGCCAGTAACAGCTATAGCAATCAGCCCCAGCATTTT; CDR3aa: CASNSYSNQPQHF
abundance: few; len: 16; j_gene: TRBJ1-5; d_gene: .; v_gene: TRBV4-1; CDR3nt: TGCGCCAGCAGCCAAGACGGATATTATAGCAATCAGCCCCAGCATTTT; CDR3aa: CASSQDGYYSNQPQHF
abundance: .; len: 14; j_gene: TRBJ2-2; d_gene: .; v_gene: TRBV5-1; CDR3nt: TGCGCCAGCAGCTCGTACAGGGATACCGGGGAGCTGTTTTTT; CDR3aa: CASSSYRDTGELFF
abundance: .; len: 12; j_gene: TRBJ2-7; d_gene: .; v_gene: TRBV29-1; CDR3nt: TGCAGCGTTGTCCCCGGGGGACTCGAGCAGTACTTC; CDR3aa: CSVVPGGLEQYF
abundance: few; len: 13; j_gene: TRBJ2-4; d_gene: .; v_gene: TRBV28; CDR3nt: TGTGCCAGCAGTTCTTCCCCCAGGAGCATTCAGTACTTC; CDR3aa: CASSSSPRSIQYF
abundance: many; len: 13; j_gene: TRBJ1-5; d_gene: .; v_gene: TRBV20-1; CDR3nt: TGCAGTGCTAGTCCGGGCTCTGGTCAGCCCCAGCATTTT; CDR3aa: CSASPGSGQPQHF
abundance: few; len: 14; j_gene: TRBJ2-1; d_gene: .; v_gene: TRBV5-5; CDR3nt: TGTGCCAGCAGCCGGGGGTTGGTGGTGAATGAGCAGTTCTTC; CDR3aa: CASSRGLVVNEQFF
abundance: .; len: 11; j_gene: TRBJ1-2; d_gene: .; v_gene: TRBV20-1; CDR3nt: TGCAGTGGGAGGCCCGGGTATGACTACACCTTC; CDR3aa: CSGRPGYDYTF
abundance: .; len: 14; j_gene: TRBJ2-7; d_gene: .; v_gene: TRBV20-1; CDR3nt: TGCAGTGCTAGATCACCGGGACAATTAAACGAGCAGTACTTC; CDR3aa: CSARSPGQLNEQYF
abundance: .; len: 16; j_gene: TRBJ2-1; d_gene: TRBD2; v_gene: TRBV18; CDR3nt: TGTGCCAGCTCACCCAAGGGGAGGGGAGTTAACAATGAGCAGTTCTTC; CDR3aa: CASSPKGRGVNNEQFF
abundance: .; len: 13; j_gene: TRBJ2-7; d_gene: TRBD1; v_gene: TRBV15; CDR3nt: TGTGCCACCACCGGACAGGGTGGCGGCGAGCAGTACTTC; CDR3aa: CATTGQGGGEQYF
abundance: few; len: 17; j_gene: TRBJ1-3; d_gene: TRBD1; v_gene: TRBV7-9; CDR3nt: TGTGCCAGCAGCTTCGCCAGAGGACAGGGAAATGGAAACACCATATATTTT; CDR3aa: CASSFARGQGNGNTIYF
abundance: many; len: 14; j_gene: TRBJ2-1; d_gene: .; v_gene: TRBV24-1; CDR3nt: TGTGCCACCAGTGATCGACAGGTCAGGAATGAGCAGTTCTTC; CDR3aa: CATSDRQVRNEQFF
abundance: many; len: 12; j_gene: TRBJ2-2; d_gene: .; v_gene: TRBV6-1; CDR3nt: TGTGCCAGCAAGCAAAACACCGGGGAGCTGTTTTTT; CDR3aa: CASKQNTGELFF
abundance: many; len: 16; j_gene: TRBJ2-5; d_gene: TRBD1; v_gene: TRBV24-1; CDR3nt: TGTGCCACCAGTGATTCTTCCGGGACAGGGGACGAGACCCAGTACTTC; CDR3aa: CATSDSSGTGDETQYF
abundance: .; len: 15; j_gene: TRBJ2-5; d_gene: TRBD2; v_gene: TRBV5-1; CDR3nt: TGCGCCAGCAGCCCCCGACTAGCAGGGACAGAGACCCAGTACTTC; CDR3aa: CASSPRLAGTETQYF
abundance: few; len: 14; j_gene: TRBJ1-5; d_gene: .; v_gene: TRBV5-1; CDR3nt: TGCGCCAGCAGCTTGGTGCGGGTTAGTCAGCCCCAGCATTTT; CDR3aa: CASSLVRVSQPQHF
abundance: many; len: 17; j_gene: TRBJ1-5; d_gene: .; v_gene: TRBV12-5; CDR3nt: TGTGCTAGTGGTTTGGTTTTAGCGGGGGATCCAAATCAGCCCCAGCATTTT; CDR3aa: CASGLVLAGDPNQPQHF
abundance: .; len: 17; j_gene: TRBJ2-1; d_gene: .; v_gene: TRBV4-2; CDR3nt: TGTGCCAGCAGCCAAGAGGCTCACAGCACGAGACCCCATGAGCAGTTCTTC; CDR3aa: CASSQEAHSTRPHEQFF
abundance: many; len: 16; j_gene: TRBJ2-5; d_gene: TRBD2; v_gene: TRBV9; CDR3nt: TGTGCCAGCAGCCTTCTAGCTAGCGGCCTCCGGGAGACCCAGTACTTC; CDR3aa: CASSLLASGLRETQYF
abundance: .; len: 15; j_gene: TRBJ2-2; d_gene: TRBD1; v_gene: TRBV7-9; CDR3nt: TGTGCCAGCAGCCTACAGGGGATTGGCACCGGGGAGCTGTTTTTT; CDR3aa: CASSLQGIGTGELFF
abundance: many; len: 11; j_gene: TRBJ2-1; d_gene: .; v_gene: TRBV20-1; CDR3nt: TGCAGTGCTAGGGTGTCCAATGAGCAGTTCTTC; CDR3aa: CSARVSNEQFF
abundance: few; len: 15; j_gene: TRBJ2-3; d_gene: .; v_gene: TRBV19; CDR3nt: TGTGCCAGTAGTATGTACGATTATAGCACAGATACGCAGTATTTT; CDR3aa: CASSMYDYSTDTQYF
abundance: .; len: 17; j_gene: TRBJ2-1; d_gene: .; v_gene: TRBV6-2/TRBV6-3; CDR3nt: TGTGCCAGCAGTTACTCGATCGTTCCAGCGGAAAAAAATGAGCAGTTCTTC; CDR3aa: CASSYSIVPAEKNEQFF
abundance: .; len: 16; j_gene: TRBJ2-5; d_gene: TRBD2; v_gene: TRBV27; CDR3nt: TGTGTCAGCAGTTTATGGACTAGCGGGAGGCAAGAGACCCAGTACTTC; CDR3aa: CVSSLWTSGRQETQYF
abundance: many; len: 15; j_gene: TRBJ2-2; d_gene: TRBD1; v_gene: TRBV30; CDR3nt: TGTGCCTGGATCACAGGGGCAACGAGCACCGGGGAGCTGTTTTTT; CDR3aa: CAWITGATSTGELFF
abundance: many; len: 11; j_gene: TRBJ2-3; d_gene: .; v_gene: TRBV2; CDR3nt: TGTGCCAGCATGGAGGTCGGGACGCAGTATTTT; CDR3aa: CASMEVGTQYF
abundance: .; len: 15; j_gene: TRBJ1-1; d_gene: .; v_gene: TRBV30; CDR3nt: TGTGCCTGGAGTAGGGTAGGGAAGGGGAACACTGAAGCTTTCTTT; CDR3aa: CAWSRVGKGNTEAFF
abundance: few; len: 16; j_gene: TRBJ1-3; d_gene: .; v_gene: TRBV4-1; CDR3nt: TGCGCCAGCAGCCAAGATCCGGCGATCTCTGGAAACACCATATATTTT; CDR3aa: CASSQDPAISGNTIYF
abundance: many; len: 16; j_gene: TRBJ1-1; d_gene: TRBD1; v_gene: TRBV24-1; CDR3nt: TGTGCCACCAGTGATTCCACAGGGGGAAGGAGAACTGAAGCTTTCTTT; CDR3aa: CATSDSTGGRRTEAFF
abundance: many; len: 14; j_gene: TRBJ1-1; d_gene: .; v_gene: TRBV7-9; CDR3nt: TGTGCCAGCAGCCTGGGACAACCAAACACTGAAGCTTTCTTT; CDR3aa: CASSLGQPNTEAFF
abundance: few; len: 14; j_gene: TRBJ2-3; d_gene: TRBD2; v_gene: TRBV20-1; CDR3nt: TGCAGTGCGGGACTAGCGGAGATCACAGATACGCAGTATTTT; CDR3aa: CSAGLAEITDTQYF
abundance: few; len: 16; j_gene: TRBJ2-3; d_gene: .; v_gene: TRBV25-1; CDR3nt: TGTGCCAGCAGTGACCCTCTTTACAGCAGCACAGATACGCAGTATTTT; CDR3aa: CASSDPLYSSTDTQYF
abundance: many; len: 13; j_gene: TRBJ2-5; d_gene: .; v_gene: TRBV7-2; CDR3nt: TGTGCCAGCAGAGCTGGACATCAACAGACCCAGTACTTC; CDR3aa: CASRAGHQQTQYF
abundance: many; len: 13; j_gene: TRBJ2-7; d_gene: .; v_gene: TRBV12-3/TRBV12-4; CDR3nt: TGTGCCAGCAGTTTAGCGGATGGGCCCGAGCAGTACTTC; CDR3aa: CASSLADGPEQYF